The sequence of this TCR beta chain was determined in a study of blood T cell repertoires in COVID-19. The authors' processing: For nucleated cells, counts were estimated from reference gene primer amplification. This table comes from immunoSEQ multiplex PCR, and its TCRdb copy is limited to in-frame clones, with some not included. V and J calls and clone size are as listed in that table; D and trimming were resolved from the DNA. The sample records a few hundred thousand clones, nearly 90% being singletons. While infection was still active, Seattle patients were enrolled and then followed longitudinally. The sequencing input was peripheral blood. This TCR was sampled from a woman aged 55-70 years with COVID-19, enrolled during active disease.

For the CDR3, the DNA is TGTGCCAGCAGCTTTCTGGGAGGAGATACGCAGTATTTT. Translation: CASSFLGGDTQYF. The J gene is TRBJ2-3, the V gene TRBV7-2, with D perhaps matching TRBD2 (6 bases). The ends were cut back, 3 bases at V and 5 bases at J, with 9 bases in the middle. Germline loops: CDR1 SGHTA, CDR2 FQGNSA. The CDR3 is 13 amino acids.